The 2 T cell receptor beta chains presented below share a single source sample, sequenced in a study of Graves' ophthalmopathy and Graves' hyperthyroidism. TCR beta CDR3 regions were amplified from RNA transcripts. Second-round multiplex PCR followed a first-round RT-PCR using HTBI primers. TCRdb processed the multiplex PCR reads anew with MiXCR; each CDR3 protein has one entry. Of a few hundred thousand distinct CDR3 sequences listed, 20% to 25% are singletons. Sequenced sample: peripheral blood. These receptors all come from a woman aged 18-30 years with stable Graves' hyperthyroidism.

This clonotype appeared many times. The chain recombines TRBV12-3 or TRBV12-4 with TRBJ1-1; D is unresolved. The CDR3 loop spans 14 amino acids. Deletions cut 5 bases from V and 1 base from J, with 11 bases between. This CDR3 reads CASSLSLGNTEAFF. CDR3 in DNA: TGTGCCAGCAGTCTCTCCCTAGGGAACACTGAAGCTTTCTTT.

The chain carries TRBV6-2 or TRBV6-3 and TRBJ2-7; the match to TRBD1 covers 8 bases. The CDR3 is made up of 17 amino acids. In germline, CDR1 is MNHEY, CDR2 SVGEGT. V was clipped by 2 bases and J by 4 bases; unmatched bases: 13. The CDR3, as DNA: TGTGCCAGCAGTTACCTTATGGCAGGGGGCGCGTCATACGAGCAGTACTTC. It specifies CASSYLMAGGASYEQYF.